Below are 14 T cell receptor beta chains sequenced from a single sample in a study of T cells in Graves' hyperthyroidism and ophthalmopathy. RNA transcripts served as the template for amplifying TCR beta CDR3 regions. The study used the HTBI primer set for a first-round RT-PCR of the TCR CDR3. TCRdb reprocessed the multiplex PCR reads via MiXCR and lists one record per CDR3 protein. This sample has roughly 500,000 distinct CDR3 sequences, with roughly a quarter found just once. The sequenced material came from blood. The receptor set was obtained from a woman aged 30 to 39 with Graves' ophthalmopathy.

Many counts were recorded for this clonotype. J is TRBJ2-2 and V is TRBV12-3 or TRBV12-4; D is uncertain. The CDR3 length is 15 residues. Trimming pared 3 bases from V and 2 bases from J, leaving 10 bases between. CDR3 DNA sequence: TGTGCCAGCAGTTTTGTCGGCCCAAACACCGGGGAGCTGTTTTTT. It codes for CASSFVGPNTGELFF.

A note on this clonotype: A clone one base away is much larger, so this may be a read error. This chain uses TRBV5-1 with TRBJ2-7; 11 bases match TRBD1. This CDR3 comprises 15 residues. Looked up from germline, CDR1 is SGHRS and CDR2 is YFSETQ. CDR3 sequence (DNA): TGCGCCAGCAGTACCGGGACAGGGGGAGTGGACGAGCAGGACTTC. Residues: CASSTGTGGVDEQDF.

A note on this clonotype: This CDR3 is missing its conserved last phenylalanine or tryptophan, likely due to a read error. The rearrangement joins TRBV28 to TRBJ1-5; D is undetermined. Germline V CDR1 and CDR2: MDHEN, SYDVKM. The CDR3 has 12 residues. Trimming took 8 bases from V and 9 from J, leaving 14 bases between them. CDR3 DNA sequence: TGTGCCAGCGACTGGGATTTCCGGCCCCAGCATTCT. Encoded protein: CASDWDFRPQHS.

This clonotype came up many times. The V gene is TRBV20-1, the J gene TRBJ1-2, with unresolved D. The CDR3 consists of 14 residues. Germline CDR1 is DFQATT and CDR2 is SNEGSKA (reference sequence). The V gene lost 0 bases and the J gene lost 6 bases, with 14 bases spanning the gap. CDR3 DNA sequence: TGCAGTGCTAGAGATCTTAACTATGGTGATGGCTACACCTTC. Amino acid sequence: CSARDLNYGDGYTF.

This clonotype was counted at least ten times. The chain combines TRBV12-3 or TRBV12-4 with TRBJ2-2; D is uncertain. The CDR3 loop spans 12 amino acids. With 8 bases removed from V and 6 bases from J, the gap between germline ends came to 10 bases. CDR3 residues: CASLPTSGELFF. Written as DNA, the CDR3 is TGTGCCAGCCTCCCCACCTCCGGGGAGCTGTTTTTT.

This chain links TRBV20-1 with TRBJ2-7, with D possibly being TRBD1 or TRBD2 (5 bases each). Between the trimmed V and J ends, which lost 6 bases and 6 bases, there was a span of 18 bases. Germline V gives CDR1 DFQATT, CDR2 SNEGSKA (reference sequence). The CDR3 covers 13 residues. CDR3 loop: CSAGPRERFEQYF. CDR3 nucleotides: TGCAGTGCCGGGCCCAGGGAGCGATTCGAGCAGTACTTC.

This chain uses TRBV10-3 with TRBJ2-5; tentatively, D is TRBD2 (5 bases). Germline V gives CDR1 ENHRY, CDR2 SYGVKD. The CDR3 contains 14 residues. Trimming removed 0 bases at V and 5 bases at J, with 10 bases between. As DNA, the CDR3 is TGTGCCATCAGTGAGTCGAGGGTAGGGGAGACCCAGTACTTC. This codes for CAISESRVGETQYF.

This clonotype occurred many times. The gene calls are TRBV7-2 and TRBJ1-1; D gene uncertain. V lost 1 base and J 1 base, leaving 7 bases between the germline ends. This CDR3 has 14 residues. Germline V lookup: CDR1 SGHTA, CDR2 FQGNSA. In nucleotides, the CDR3 is TGTGCCAGCAGCTTAGTCTCGGGGAACACTGAAGCTTTCTTT. This gives the protein CASSLVSGNTEAFF.

This clonotype has a count of ten or more. The CDR3 spells CASRAQGAASYEQYF. The CDR3 DNA reads TGTGCCAGCAGAGCACAGGGAGCAGCTTCCTACGAGCAGTACTTC. The chain couples TRBV6-1 to TRBJ2-7, with D perhaps TRBD1 (6 bases). The V gene lost 6 bases and the J gene lost 1 base, with 16 bases spanning the gap. CDR3 length equals 15 residues. Germline V gene lookup returns CDR1 MNHNS and CDR2 SASEGT.

In regard to this clonotype: A much larger clone is a single base away; this may be a read error. The V call is TRBV4-2, the J call TRBJ1-2, with D perhaps matching TRBD1 (5 bases). This CDR3 is 15 amino acids long. Germline V lookup: CDR1 LGHNA, CDR2 YNFKEQ. CDR3 region: CASSQDGTDRYGDTF. The CDR3 DNA is TGTGCCAGCAGCCAAGACGGGACGGATCGCTATGGCGACACCTTC.

The V call is TRBV6-1, the J call TRBJ1-1; a weak D match, TRBD1 (6 bases). The CDR3 loop spans 14 amino acids. Germline V gene sequence: CDR1 MNHNS, CDR2 SASEGT. The V and J ends lost 11 bases and 1 base respectively, with 17 bases between them. The CDR3 loop reads CAVSRGVANTEAFF. The DNA for the CDR3 is TGTGCCGTATCAAGGGGGGTAGCGAACACTGAAGCTTTCTTT.

In this sample, this clonotype turned up many times. This chain's CDR3 is CASSLTPGGELFF. The CDR3 DNA follows: TGTGCCAGCAGCTTAACCCCCGGCGGGGAGCTGTTTTTT. The chain couples TRBV7-3 to TRBJ2-2; D call uncertain. V gave up 0 bases and J gave up 7 bases, with 6 bases separating them. CDR1 SGHTA and CDR2 FQGTGA come from the germline V gene. This CDR3 contains 13 residues.

At least ten counts were recorded for this clonotype. A read error is likely, as this CDR3 ends without the conserved phenylalanine or tryptophan. The rearrangement links TRBV27 to TRBJ2-2, with 7 bases that match TRBD2. V lost 6 bases, J lost 4 bases, and 14 bases stayed unmatched. Germline lookup yields CDR1 MNHEY and CDR2 SMNVEV (reference sequence). The CDR3 is 17 residues long. The chain's CDR3 is CASRSLIHGGSTGELFS. The CDR3 bases are TGTGCCAGCAGATCATTAATCCACGGGGGGAGCACCGGGGAGCTGTTTTCT.

Note on this clonotype: The missing conserved phenylalanine or tryptophan at the end of this CDR3 makes a read error likely. This chain joins TRBV19 and TRBJ2-3; 10 bases map to TRBD1. The CDR3 is 16 residues long. V lost 0 bases and J lost 6; bases outside the gene matches: 6. Germline V gene sequence: CDR1 LNHDA, CDR2 SQIVND (reference sequence). Here the CDR3 DNA reads TGTGCCAGTAGTATAGATCCGGGACAGGGGACGGATACGCAGTATCTT. Its translation is CASSIDPGQGTDTQYL.